The clone carrying this T cell receptor (beta chain) was seen repeatedly, ten times or more. V lost 5 bases and J lost 1, with 15 bases in between. The CDR3 has 15 amino acids. Germline V gives CDR1 SGHRS, CDR2 YFSETQ. This specimen comes from a study of blood T cells in healthy people across ages. The authors ran a second PCR of about 6 to 12 cycles using a sample-barcoded 5' primer and a J-beta primer mix. The yield of each sample was at least 2.5 million CDR3-containing paired-end reads. A single record per CDR3 protein comes from TCRdb applying MiXCR to the 5' RACE reads. The repertoire has over 500,000 distinct CDR3 sequences, more than 45% of them found once; the top ten carry roughly 14%.

The V call is TRBV5-1, the J call TRBJ2-5, with D possibly TRBD1 on 5 matching bases. This clonotype was obtained from a woman older than 75 in good health. Sequencing was carried out using blood. CDR3 sequence reads: CASSTGVYFQETQYF. The CDR3, as DNA: TGCGCCAGCAGTACAGGTGTATACTTCCAAGAGACCCAGTACTTC. Supplemented by reference TRBV5-1 and TRBJ2-5, the full variable domain reads KAGVTQTPRYLIKTRGQQVTLSCSPISGHRSVSWYQQTPGQGLQFLFEYFSETQRNKGNFPGRFSGRQFSNSRSEMNVSTLELGDSALYLCASSTGVYFQETQYFGPGTRLLVL.